Below are 3 T cell receptor beta chains sequenced from a single sample in a study of T cell changes during pregnancy in multiple sclerosis. Generated by immunoSEQ multiplex PCR, the TCRdb table keeps only in-frame clones and is missing some. The data hold more than 65,000 clones, with approximately 90% observed a single time. The sequences come from CD4+ T cells from peripheral blood mononuclear cells, collected before pregnancy. These receptors all come from a female donor with multiple sclerosis, enrolled in a pregnancy study.

CDR3: CASSSSTGQWNTIYF. DNA for the CDR3: TGTGCCAGCAGTTCCTCGACAGGGCAATGGAACACCATATATTTT. The rearrangement links TRBV6-5 to TRBJ1-3; 7 positions match TRBD1. V lost 4 bases, J lost 7 bases, and 10 bases stayed unmatched. The CDR3 has 15 residues. Germline assignment: CDR1 MNHEY and CDR2 SVGAGI.

This chain connects TRBV5-1 to TRBJ2-3, with TRBD1 as a possible D gene (5 bases). V was trimmed by 0 bases and J by 1 base, leaving 9 bases between them. Germline-derived CDR1 and CDR2 are SGHRS and YFSETQ. This CDR3 spans 15 amino acids. In DNA, the CDR3 is TGCGCCAGCAGCTTGGACCCAGGGCGCACAGATACGCAGTATTTT. This gives the protein CASSLDPGRTDTQYF.

This clone was recorded only once. V is TRBV6-1 and J is TRBJ2-7, with 10 bases identical to TRBD2. Germline V gene data show CDR1 as MNHNS and CDR2 as SASEGT. The CDR3 covers 14 residues. Losses at the gene ends were 7 bases for V and 4 bases for J; bases not matched to a gene: 7. CDR3 nucleotides: TGTGCCAGCACCCAGCGGGAGGGAGTTTACGAGCAGTACTTC. The encoded protein is CASTQREGVYEQYF.